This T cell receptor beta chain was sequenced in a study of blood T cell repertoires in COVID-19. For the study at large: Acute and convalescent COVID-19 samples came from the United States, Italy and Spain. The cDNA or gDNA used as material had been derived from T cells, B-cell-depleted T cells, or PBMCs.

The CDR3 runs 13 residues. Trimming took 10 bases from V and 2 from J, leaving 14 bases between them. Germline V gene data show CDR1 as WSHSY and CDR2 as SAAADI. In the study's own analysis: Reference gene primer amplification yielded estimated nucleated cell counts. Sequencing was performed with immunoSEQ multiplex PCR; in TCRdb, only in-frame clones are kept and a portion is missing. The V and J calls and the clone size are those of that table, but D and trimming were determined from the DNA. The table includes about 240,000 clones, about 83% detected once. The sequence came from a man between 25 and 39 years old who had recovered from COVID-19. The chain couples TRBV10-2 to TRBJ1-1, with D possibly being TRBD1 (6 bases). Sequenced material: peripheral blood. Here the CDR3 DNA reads TGCGCCACCGATACAGGGACCAACACTGAAGCTTTCTTT. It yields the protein CATDTGTNTEAFF.